One and the same sample provided the 22 T cell receptor beta chains below, sequenced in a study of shared clonotypes between healthy human individuals. Assay used: immunoSEQ multiplex PCR; TCRdb lists only in-frame clones, some missing. In the table there are approximately 100,000 clones, less than 75% of which are singletons. Sequencing was performed on memory CD8+ T cells sorted from blood. As for subset: CD45RO+ cells pooled with CCR7-negative TemRA cells. These receptors originate from a woman aged 25 to 39 in good health.

On this clone itself: Within the sample, other DNA sequences also encode this same CDR3. The V gene is TRBV5-6, the J gene TRBJ1-5, with TRBD1 as a possible D gene (5 bases). The CDR3 runs to 13 residues. Trimming cost V 0 bases and J 7 bases, with 8 bases left between them. Per the germline V gene, CDR1 is SGHDT and CDR2 is YYEEEE. CDR3 region: CASSLAGNQPQHF. In DNA form, the CDR3 reads TGTGCCAGCAGCTTGGCAGGGAACCAGCCCCAGCATTTT.

The V gene is TRBV25-1, the J gene TRBJ2-7; no reliable D call. This CDR3 region has 10 residues. The ends were cut back, 5 bases at V and 6 bases at J, with 5 bases in the middle. Germline lookup yields CDR1 MGHDK and CDR2 SYGVNS. The chain's CDR3 is CASSSGEQYF. The CDR3 coding sequence is TGTGCCAGCAGTTCGGGCGAGCAGTACTTC.

There are a few counts of this clone. This chain joins TRBV5-1 and TRBJ2-7, with D unclear. The CDR3 length is 13 residues. The germline V gene encodes CDR1 SGHRS and CDR2 YFSETQ. Trimming left V 2 bases short and J 2 bases short, with 8 bases between. The CDR3 nucleotides read TGCGCCAGCAGCTTCGGGCCAGCCTACGAGCAGTACTTC. Its protein is CASSFGPAYEQYF.

This clone came up once. J is TRBJ2-7 and V is TRBV4-1; 11 bases fit TRBD2. The trim removed 1 base at V and 4 bases at J, leaving 12 bases unmatched. Germline assignment: CDR1 MGHRA and CDR2 YSYEKL. The CDR3 spans 18 residues. The CDR3 sequence is CASSQAVASGRLEYEQYF. The CDR3 nucleotides read TGCGCCAGCAGCCAAGCCGTAGCTAGCGGGAGGCTAGAATACGAGCAGTACTTC.

The table lists this clone with a few counts. This chain joins TRBV27 and TRBJ2-1; the D gene is possibly TRBD2 (5 bases). Trimming took off 8 bases at V and 8 bases at J, with 13 bases between the two ends. This CDR3 comprises 12 residues. CDR1 and CDR2 (germline): MNHEY, SMNVEV (reference sequence). CDR3 sequence: CASGLMVDEQFF. CDR3 sequence (DNA): TGTGCCAGCGGACTGATGGTCGATGAGCAGTTCTTC.

This chain joins TRBV18 and TRBJ1-3; 10 bases agree with TRBD1. J was trimmed by 0 bases and V by 5 bases; bases with no gene match: 4. Germline-derived CDR1 and CDR2 are KGHSH and LQKENI. The CDR3 sequence is 16 residues long. In DNA form, the CDR3 reads TGTGCCAGCTCATCGGGACAGGGGTCCTCTGGAAACACCATATATTTT. The encoded protein is CASSSGQGSSGNTIYF.

The chain has TRBV9 and TRBJ2-7, with D perhaps TRBD2 (5 bases). Trimming took 0 bases from V and 3 from J, leaving 13 bases between them. The CDR3 has 15 residues. Germline V CDR1 and CDR2: SGDLS, YYNGEE. DNA of the CDR3: TGTGCCAGCAGCGTAGCAGGCGGAGACTACTACGAGCAGTACTTC. Translated: CASSVAGGDYYEQYF.

The V and J genes are TRBV6-6 and TRBJ2-7; the match to TRBD2 covers 12 bases. Per germline, CDR1 MNHNY and CDR2 SVGAGI (reference sequence). V trimming: 2 bases; J trimming: 3 bases; junction bases outside the gene matches: 2. The CDR3 length is 15 residues. The CDR3 spells CASSYGTSGFYEQYF. The CDR3 nucleotides are TGTGCCAGCAGTTACGGGACTAGCGGGTTCTACGAGCAGTACTTC.

The rearrangement joins TRBV27 to TRBJ2-1; D may be TRBD1 (5 bases). The CDR3 spans 15 residues. The V gene lost 0 bases and the J gene lost 7 bases, with 13 bases spanning the gap. The germline gives CDR1 MNHEY, CDR2 SMNVEV (reference sequence). The CDR3 protein is CASSLSFREVNEQFF. CDR3 DNA sequence: TGTGCCAGCAGTTTATCATTCAGGGAAGTAAATGAGCAGTTCTTC.

This clone showed up just a few times. The rearrangement links TRBV25-1 to TRBJ2-7, with TRBD2 matching over 7 bases. The CDR3 runs 13 residues. V was clipped by 3 bases and J by 4 bases; unmatched bases: 3. Germline CDR1 is MGHDK and CDR2 is SYGVNS. CDR3 in DNA: TGTGCCAGCAGTGACAGGGAGGGGTACGAGCAGTACTTC. Amino acid sequence: CASSDREGYEQYF.

This clone was seen more than once but under ten times. The chain employs TRBV27 and TRBJ2-3; 9 nucleotides agree with TRBD2. The trim removed 3 bases at V and 2 bases at J, leaving 12 bases unmatched. There are 18 residues in the CDR3. The germline CDR1 and CDR2 sequences are MNHEY and SMNVEV (reference sequence). The CDR3 reads CASSLIFPLAGITDTQYF. The CDR3 bases are TGTGCCAGCAGTTTGATTTTCCCACTAGCGGGTATCACAGATACGCAGTATTTT.

The chain employs TRBV5-1 and TRBJ2-5; D perhaps matches TRBD2 (5 bases). The CDR3 has 16 residues. Trimming cost V 0 bases and J 5 bases, with 17 bases left between them. The germline gives CDR1 SGHRS, CDR2 YFSETQ. The chain's CDR3 is CASSLAIGLVAETQYF. In DNA, the CDR3 is TGCGCCAGCAGCTTGGCCATCGGACTCGTGGCCGAGACCCAGTACTTC.

V gene TRBV6-5 combines with J gene TRBJ2-7, with TRBD2 identical over 11 bases. V was clipped by 6 bases and J by 4 bases; unmatched bases: 5. Germline CDR1 reads MNHEY; CDR2 reads SVGAGI. This CDR3 comprises 14 residues. The DNA for the CDR3 is TGTGCCAGCAGCCCCGGACTAGCGGGTTACGAGCAGTACTTC. This codes for CASSPGLAGYEQYF.

The genes are TRBV6-5 and TRBJ1-5, with D possibly matching TRBD1 (5 bases). Germline CDR1 MNHEY, CDR2 SVGAGI. The ends were cut back, 5 bases at V and 1 base at J, with 12 bases in the middle. The CDR3 is 15 residues long. CDR3: CASSPRGWSNQPQHF. CDR3 bases: TGTGCCAGCAGTCCTAGGGGTTGGAGCAATCAGCCCCAGCATTTT.

The rearrangement links TRBV19 to TRBJ2-5, with a possible D match to TRBD1 (5 bases). The CDR3 is made up of 15 amino acids. Looked up from germline, CDR1 is LNHDA and CDR2 is SQIVND (reference sequence). Between the trimmed V and J ends, which lost 5 bases and 5 bases, there was a span of 18 bases. As DNA, the CDR3 is TGTGCCAGTAGTTCCCGCCGCGCAGGGCGGGAGACCCAGTACTTC. This encodes CASSSRRAGRETQYF.

In nucleotides, the CDR3 is TGTGCCAGCAGTGAAGAAGGAGGGCAGGGGAACACTGAAGCTTTCTTT. Translated: CASSEEGGQGNTEAFF. This sequence joins TRBV6-1 and TRBJ1-1, with TRBD1 as a possible D gene (5 bases). Germline-derived CDR1 and CDR2 are MNHNS and SASEGT. The CDR3 length is 16 residues. V was trimmed by 1 base and J by 1 base, leaving 13 bases between them.

The chain couples TRBV6-4 to TRBJ2-2; D uncertain. This CDR3 is 14 amino acids long. Germline V gene data show CDR1 as MRHNA and CDR2 as SNTAGT. The V end was cut by 2 bases, the J end by 5 bases, with 9 bases between. In nucleotides, the CDR3 is TGTGCCAGCAGTGACGGAGTTGGGACCGGGGAGCTGTTTTTT. It is translated as CASSDGVGTGELFF.

This clone was observed a few times. V usage is TRBV19 and J usage is TRBJ1-2; D ambiguous. This CDR3 is 16 amino acids long. Trimming removed 4 bases at V and 1 base at J, with 16 bases between. The germline V gene encodes CDR1 LNHDA and CDR2 SQIVND (reference sequence). The CDR3 protein is CASSTPLGTFNYGYTF. CDR3 in DNA: TGTGCCAGTAGTACCCCCCTTGGCACCTTTAACTATGGCTACACCTTC.

V and J are TRBV7-2 and TRBJ1-2; 7 nucleotides line up with TRBD1. CDR3 length: 14 amino acids. The V gene's germline CDR1 is SGHTA and CDR2 FQGNSA. Trimming took 4 bases from V and 7 from J; bases not matched to a gene: 9. In DNA, the CDR3 is TGTGCCAGCAGCTCAGCGTCAGGGGGTGGTGGCTACACCTTC. The encoded protein is CASSSASGGGGYTF. The entire variable domain, with the rest obtained from reference TRBV7-2 and TRBJ1-2, is as follows: GAGVSQSPSNKVTEKGKDVELRCDPISGHTALYWYRQSLGQGLEFLIYFQGNSAPDKSGLPSDRFSAERTGGSVSTLTIQRTQQEDSAVYLCASSSASGGGGYTFGSGTRLTVV.

The chain is built from TRBV6-6 and TRBJ1-1; D not resolved. The germline gives CDR1 MNHNY, CDR2 SVGAGI (reference sequence). V was shortened by 7 bases and J by 8 bases, with 20 bases between the two germline ends. This CDR3 comprises 14 residues. The chain's CDR3 is CASTLDGRVKEAFF. The CDR3 region has the DNA TGTGCCAGCACCCTTGACGGGCGAGTCAAGGAAGCTTTCTTT.

This clone was seen only a few times. The chain is built from TRBV29-1 and TRBJ2-2; 10 bases agree with TRBD1. Germline loops: CDR1 SQVTM, CDR2 ANQGSEA. Trimming took 7 bases from V and 7 from J; bases not matched to a gene: 6. This CDR3 spans 13 amino acids. The CDR3 DNA sequence: TGCAGCGGTGGGACAGGGGAGGGCGGGGAGCTGTTTTTT. Its protein product is CSGGTGEGGELFF.

This sequence joins TRBV6-1 and TRBJ1-4; TRBD1 is a possible D gene (5 bases). The germline V and J ends were trimmed by 8 bases and 8 bases, with 9 bases remaining between them. The CDR3 is 11 residues long. From germline, CDR1 is MNHNS and CDR2 SASEGT. The DNA of the CDR3 is TGTGCCAGCGGTTCAGGGGAAAAACTGTTTTTT. It translates to CASGSGEKLFF.